Included here is one T cell receptor beta chain sequence, with context. This specimen comes from a study of tumor-infiltrating lymphocytes in oesophageal squamous cell carcinoma. MiXCR, applied by TCRdb to the PCR reads, yields one record per CDR3 protein. The sample carries approximately 11,000 distinct CDR3 sequences, approximately 60% recorded once. Material: esophageal tumor tissue. The receptor was isolated from a male donor with esophageal squamous cell carcinoma.

CDR3 sequence (DNA): TGTGCCACCAGTGCGGGGGCCTGGGGGGAGCAGTACTTC. This sequence encodes CATSAGAWGEQYF. This rearrangement joins TRBV24-1 to TRBJ2-4, with D perhaps TRBD1 or TRBD2 (6 bases each). V was pared by 5 bases and J by 13 bases, with 17 bases between. This CDR3 contains 13 residues. The germline gives CDR1 KGHDR, CDR2 SFDVKD.